The 20 T cell receptor beta chains listed next were all sequenced from one sample in a study of cytomegalovirus exposure and HLA in healthy donors. The PCR ran on 60 Vbeta and 13 Jbeta primers. Clones were sequenced by immunoSEQ multiplex PCR, and TCRdb holds only the in-frame ones, with some missing. The sample lists approximately 130,000 clones; 77% were seen once. Sequencing was performed on PBMCs. The receptors originated from a man aged 18 to 30 in good health and CMV-seropositive.

The chain links TRBV6-5 to TRBJ1-1; TRBD1 is a possible D gene (6 bases). The CDR3 is 11 residues long. Trimming left V 7 bases short and J 5 bases short, with 8 bases between. CDR1 is MNHEY and CDR2 is SVGAGI in the germline V gene. CDR3 nucleotide sequence: TGTGCCAGCACAGGGGCAACTGAAGCTTTCTTT. Its translation is CASTGATEAFF.

The V call is TRBV29-1, the J call TRBJ1-1, with 9 nucleotides matching TRBD1. The CDR3 runs 15 residues. Per the germline V gene, CDR1 is SQVTM and CDR2 is ANQGSEA. V trimming: 2 bases; J trimming: 1 base; junction bases outside the gene matches: 5. Here the CDR3 reads CSVETPDRGNTEAFF. DNA for the CDR3: TGCAGCGTTGAAACTCCGGACAGGGGGAACACTGAAGCTTTCTTT.

The chain recombines TRBV30 with TRBJ2-7, with D maybe TRBD2 (6 bases). This CDR3 region has 15 residues. Germline V gene lookup returns CDR1 GTSNPN and CDR2 SVGIG (reference sequence). Trimming stripped 2 bases from V and 4 bases from J, with 18 bases between. The CDR3 DNA reads TGTGCCTGGAGTCGAGCCCTAGCGCCAGTTTACGAGCAGTACTTC. Translated, it gives CAWSRALAPVYEQYF.

With respect to this clone: A read error may account for a junction end that differs from germline. Distinct nucleotide sequences in the sample also encode this CDR3. The rearrangement joins TRBV30 to TRBJ1-2, with TRBD1 matching 7 bases. Germline V gives CDR1 GTSNPN, CDR2 SVGIG (reference sequence). CDR3 length: 14 amino acids. CDR3 sequence: CASPRGPTNYGYTF. CDR3 nucleotide sequence: TGCGCCTCCCCTAGGGGGCCTACTAACTATGGCTACACCTTC. Complete variable domain (other parts from reference TRBV30 and TRBJ1-2): SQTIHQWPATLVQPVGSPLSLECTVEGTSNPNLYWYRQAAGRGLQLLFYSVGIGQISSEVPQNLSASRPQDRQFILSSKKLLLSDSGFYLCASPRGPTNYGYTFGSGTRLTVV.

The chain employs TRBV5-6 and TRBJ2-5; D possibly corresponds to TRBD1 (6 bases). V dropped 4 bases and J dropped 1 base, with 14 bases sitting between them. Germline CDR1 reads SGHDT; CDR2 reads YYEEEE. This CDR3 contains 15 residues. The CDR3 region has the DNA TGTGCCAGCAGCGAACCGCAGGGGACCCAAGAGACCCAGTACTTC. This gives the protein CASSEPQGTQETQYF.

This sequence joins TRBV19 and TRBJ1-5; no reliable D call. The germline CDR1 and CDR2 sequences are LNHDA and SQIVND (reference sequence). The CDR3 contains 15 residues. The V and J ends lost 4 bases and 2 bases respectively, with 12 bases between them. CDR3: CASSREEWGNQPQHF. The CDR3 DNA sequence: TGTGCCAGTAGTAGGGAGGAATGGGGCAATCAGCCCCAGCATTTT.

This clone was seen only once. CDR3 in DNA: TGTGCCAGCAGCTTGCACGGGACAGCTGCCTACTCTGGGGCCAACGTCCTGACTTTC. Translation: CASSLHGTAAYSGANVLTF. The chain links TRBV5-5 to TRBJ2-6; 7 bases match TRBD1. The V gene end was trimmed by 1 base and the J gene end by 0 bases; junction bases not matched to a gene: 10. Germline CDR1 is SGHKS and CDR2 is YYEKEE (reference sequence). CDR3 length: 19 amino acids.

The table lists this clone with a count of one. This chain connects TRBV7-9 to TRBJ1-1, with 9 bases lining up with TRBD1. With 1 base clipped from V and 5 bases from J, the junction kept 5 bases outside the gene matches. The CDR3 has 15 amino acids. From germline, CDR1 is SEHNR and CDR2 FQNEAQ (reference sequence). CDR3 bases: TGTGCCAGCAGCTTAGGGGACAGGGTGGTAACTGAAGCTTTCTTT. As protein: CASSLGDRVVTEAFF. The variable domain in full, completed from reference TRBV7-9 and TRBJ1-1, reads DTGVSQNPRHKITKRGQNVTFRCDPISEHNRLYWYRQTLGQGPEFLTYFQNEAQLEKSRLLSDRFSAERPKGSFSTLEIQRTEQGDSAMYLCASSLGDRVVTEAFFGQGTRLTVV.

The chain joins TRBV14 to TRBJ2-7; maybe TRBD1 (6 bases). The V end was cut by 6 bases, the J end by 3 bases, with 18 bases between. The CDR3 is made up of 15 amino acids. The V gene's germline CDR1 is SGHDN and CDR2 FVKESK. The CDR3 DNA sequence: TGTGCCAGCAGTCGTACCGGGACACGCTTCTACGAGCAGTACTTC. Protein sequence: CASSRTGTRFYEQYF.

The chain is built from TRBV28 and TRBJ2-7, with a weak D call TRBD1 (6 bases). Germline V CDR1 and CDR2: MDHEN, SYDVKM. CDR3 length: 14 residues. Trimming removed 5 bases from V and 9 bases from J, with 20 bases in between. The CDR3 DNA follows: TGTGCCAGCAGTCCCACAGGGATATCGGACGGGCAGTACTTC. Translation gives CASSPTGISDGQYF.

The J gene is TRBJ2-7, the V gene TRBV6-1; 8 nucleotides line up with TRBD1. CDR3 size: 14 residues. V dropped 7 bases and J dropped 0; count of bases not matched to a gene: 5. Germline V lookup: CDR1 MNHNS, CDR2 SASEGT. The CDR3 DNA is TGTGCCAGCATCGCGGACAGGGCCTCCTACGAGCAGTACTTC. Protein sequence: CASIADRASYEQYF.

V and J are TRBV9 and TRBJ2-7; 14 nucleotides match TRBD2. V shed 4 bases and J 3 bases; nucleotides not matched to a gene: 6. Germline CDR1 reads SGDLS; CDR2 reads YYNGEE. The CDR3 runs to 16 residues. This CDR3 is CASSPRLAGGNYEQYF. The CDR3, as DNA: TGTGCCAGCAGCCCAAGACTAGCGGGAGGGAACTACGAGCAGTACTTC.

This clone came up a few times. V usage is TRBV30 and J usage is TRBJ1-1; D gene uncertain. Looked up from germline, CDR1 is GTSNPN and CDR2 is SVGIG (reference sequence). The germline V and J ends were trimmed by 6 bases and 0 bases, with 11 bases remaining between them. This CDR3 is built from 13 residues. DNA of the CDR3: TGTGCCTGTGCGACACCCATGAACACTGAAGCTTTCTTT. Translated: CACATPMNTEAFF.

The rearrangement links TRBV10-2 to TRBJ2-1; 7 bases fit TRBD1. The germline CDR1 and CDR2 sequences are WSHSY and SAAADI. The CDR3 runs to 14 residues. Trimming at V came to 6 bases and at J to 0 bases, leaving 2 bases not matched to a gene. In DNA, the CDR3 is TGCGCCAGCAGCAGGGGGAGCTCCTACAATGAGCAGTTCTTC. Translation: CASSRGSSYNEQFF.

In DNA form, the CDR3 reads TGTGCCAGCAGTGAGTGGGGGGTAGGTCAGCCCCAGCATTTT. This sequence encodes CASSEWGVGQPQHF. The chain combines TRBV2 with TRBJ1-5; D perhaps matches TRBD1 (5 bases). V shed 3 bases and J shed 6 bases, with 12 bases lying between them. Looked up from germline, CDR1 is SNHLY and CDR2 is FYNNEI. The CDR3 consists of 14 residues.

This clone was seen just once. J is TRBJ1-2 and V is TRBV5-4, with 7 bases aligning to TRBD1. Germline-derived CDR1 and CDR2 are SGHNT and YYREEE (reference sequence). CDR3 length: 14 amino acids. The V and J ends lost 1 base and 4 bases, in that order; junction bases with no gene match: 4. The CDR3 spells CASSLTGVGYGYTF. Here the CDR3 DNA reads TGTGCCAGCAGCTTGACAGGGGTAGGCTATGGCTACACCTTC. The full variable domain, rest sourced from reference TRBV5-4 and TRBJ1-2, is ETGVTQSPTHLIKTRGQQVTLRCSSQSGHNTVSWYQQALGQGPQFIFQYYREEENGRGNFPPRFSGLQFPNYSSELNVNALELDDSALYLCASSLTGVGYGYTFGSGTRLTVV.

The J gene is TRBJ2-7, the V gene TRBV10-3; TRBD2 agrees at 8 bases. J gave up 2 bases and V 2 bases, and 8 bases lay outside the gene matches. Germline CDR1 ENHRY, CDR2 SYGVKD. There are 16 residues in the CDR3. CDR3 DNA: TGTGCCATCAGTGAGGGGTCAGCGGGAGTCCCCTACGAGCAGTACTTC. Its translation: CAISEGSAGVPYEQYF.

Only a few counts were recorded for this clone. The chain carries TRBV6-5 and TRBJ2-7, with 8 positions matching TRBD1. The CDR3 is made up of 11 amino acids. J was trimmed by 11 bases and V by 4 bases; bases with no gene match: 4. The germline CDR1 and CDR2 sequences are MNHEY and SVGAGI. CDR3 protein: CASSSPDREYF. CDR3 nucleotide sequence: TGTGCCAGCAGTTCCCCGGACAGGGAGTACTTC.

The rearrangement uses TRBV18 and TRBJ1-5; D gene uncertain. The ends were cut back, 0 bases at V and 7 bases at J, with 10 bases in the middle. CDR1 is KGHSH, CDR2 LQKENI, per germline. This CDR3 comprises 14 residues. The chain's CDR3 is CASSPPRSSQPQHF. The CDR3 DNA reads TGTGCCAGCTCACCACCGAGAAGTTCCCAGCCCCAGCATTTT.

The chain has TRBV6-5 and TRBJ1-6; TRBD1 aligns across 11 bases. CDR1 is MNHEY, CDR2 SVGAGI, per germline. This CDR3 has 15 amino acids. The trim removed 5 bases at V and 7 bases at J, leaving 4 bases unmatched. CDR3 amino acids: CASSPGTGGNSPLHF. DNA of the CDR3: TGTGCCAGCAGTCCCGGGACAGGGGGAAATTCACCCCTCCACTTT.